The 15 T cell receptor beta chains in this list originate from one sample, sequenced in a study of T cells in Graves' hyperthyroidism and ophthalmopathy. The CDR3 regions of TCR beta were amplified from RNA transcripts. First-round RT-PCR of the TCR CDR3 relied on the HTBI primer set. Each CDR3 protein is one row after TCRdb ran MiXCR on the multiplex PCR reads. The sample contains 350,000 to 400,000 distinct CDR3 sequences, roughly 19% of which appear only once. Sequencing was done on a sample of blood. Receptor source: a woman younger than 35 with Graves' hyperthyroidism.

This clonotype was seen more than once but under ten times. The CDR3, as DNA: TGCAGCGTTCTCAGGGGACCGAACACCGGGGAGCTGTTTTTT. Protein product: CSVLRGPNTGELFF. The rearrangement joins TRBV29-1 to TRBJ2-2, with D possibly matching TRBD1 (6 bases). The CDR3 consists of 14 residues. Germline V CDR1 and CDR2: SQVTM, ANQGSEA. V lost 5 bases, J lost 0 bases, and 10 bases lay in between.

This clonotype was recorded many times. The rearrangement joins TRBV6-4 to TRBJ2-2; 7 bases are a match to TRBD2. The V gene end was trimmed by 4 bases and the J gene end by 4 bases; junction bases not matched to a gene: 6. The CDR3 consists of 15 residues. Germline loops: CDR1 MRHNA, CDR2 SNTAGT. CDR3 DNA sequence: TGTGCCAGCAGTGGGCTAGCGGATTCCACCGGGGAGCTGTTTTTT. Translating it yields CASSGLADSTGELFF.

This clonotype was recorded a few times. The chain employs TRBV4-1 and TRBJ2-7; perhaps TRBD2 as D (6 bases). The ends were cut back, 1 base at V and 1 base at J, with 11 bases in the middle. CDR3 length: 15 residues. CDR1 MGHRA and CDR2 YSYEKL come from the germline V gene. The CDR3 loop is CASSQGRGGSYEQYF. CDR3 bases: TGCGCCAGCAGCCAAGGGAGGGGTGGATCCTACGAGCAGTACTTC.

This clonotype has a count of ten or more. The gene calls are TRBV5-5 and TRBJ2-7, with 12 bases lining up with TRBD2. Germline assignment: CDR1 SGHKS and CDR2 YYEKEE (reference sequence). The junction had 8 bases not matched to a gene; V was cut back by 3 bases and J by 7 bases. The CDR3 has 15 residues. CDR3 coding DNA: TGTGCCAGCAGCTCCAGACTAGCGGGGGCGAGGGAGCAGTACTTC. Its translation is CASSSRLAGAREQYF.

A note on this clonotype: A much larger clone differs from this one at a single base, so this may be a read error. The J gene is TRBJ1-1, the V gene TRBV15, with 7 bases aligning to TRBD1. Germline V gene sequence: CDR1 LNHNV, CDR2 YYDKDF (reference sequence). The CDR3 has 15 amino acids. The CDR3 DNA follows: TGTGCCACCAGCGAACACAGGGGCCAGAACACTGAAGCTTGCTTT. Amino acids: CATSEHRGQNTEACF.

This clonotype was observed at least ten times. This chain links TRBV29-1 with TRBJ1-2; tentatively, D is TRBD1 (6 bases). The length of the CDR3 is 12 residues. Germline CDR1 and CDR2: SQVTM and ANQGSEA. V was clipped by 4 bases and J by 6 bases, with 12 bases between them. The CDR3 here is CSVGNRVDGYTF. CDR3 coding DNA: TGCAGCGTTGGGAACAGGGTCGATGGCTACACCTTC.

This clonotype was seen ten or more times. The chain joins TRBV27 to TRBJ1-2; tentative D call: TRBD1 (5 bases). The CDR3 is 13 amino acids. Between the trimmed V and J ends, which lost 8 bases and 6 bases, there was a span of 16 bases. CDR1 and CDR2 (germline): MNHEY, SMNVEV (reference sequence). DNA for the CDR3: TGTGCCAGCTCTCTTACTCGGGGGAATGGCTACACCTTC. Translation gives CASSLTRGNGYTF.

The DNA of the CDR3 is TGTGCCAGCAGTGAATGGGGCCAGAACTATGGCTACACCTTC. Its translation is CASSEWGQNYGYTF. This chain uses TRBV6-1 with TRBJ1-2, with D maybe TRBD1 (5 bases). CDR1 is MNHNS, CDR2 SASEGT, per germline. The CDR3 loop spans 14 amino acids. Deletions cut 2 bases from V and 2 bases from J, with 9 bases between.

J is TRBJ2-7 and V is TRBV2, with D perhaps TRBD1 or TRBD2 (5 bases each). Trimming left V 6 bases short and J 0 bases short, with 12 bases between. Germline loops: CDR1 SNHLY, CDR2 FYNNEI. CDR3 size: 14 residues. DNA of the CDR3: TGTGCCAGCAGAGGGACGGTTAGCTCCTACGAGCAGTACTTC. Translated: CASRGTVSSYEQYF.

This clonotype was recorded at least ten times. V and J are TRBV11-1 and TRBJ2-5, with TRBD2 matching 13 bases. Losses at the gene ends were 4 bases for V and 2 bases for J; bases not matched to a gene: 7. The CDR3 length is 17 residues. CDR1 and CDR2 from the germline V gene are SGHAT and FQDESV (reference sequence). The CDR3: CASSSSGGLAGQETQYF. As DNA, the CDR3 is TGTGCCAGCAGCTCTTCGGGGGGACTAGCGGGGCAAGAGACCCAGTACTTC.

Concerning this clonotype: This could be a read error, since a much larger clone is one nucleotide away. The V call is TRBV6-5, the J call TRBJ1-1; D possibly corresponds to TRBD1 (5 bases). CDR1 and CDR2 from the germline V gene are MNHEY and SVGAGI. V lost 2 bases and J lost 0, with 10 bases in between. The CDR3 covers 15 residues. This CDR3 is CASSYAPRVNTEAFF. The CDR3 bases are TGTGCCAGCAGTTACGCCCCCAGGGTGAACACTGAAGCTTTCTTT.

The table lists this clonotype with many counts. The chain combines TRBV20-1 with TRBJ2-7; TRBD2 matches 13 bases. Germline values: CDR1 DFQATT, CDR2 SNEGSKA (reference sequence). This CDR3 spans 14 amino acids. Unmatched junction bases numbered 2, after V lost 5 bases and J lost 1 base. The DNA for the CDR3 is TGCAGTGCTGCGACTAGCGGGGGGTCCTACGAGCAGTACTTC. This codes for CSAATSGGSYEQYF.

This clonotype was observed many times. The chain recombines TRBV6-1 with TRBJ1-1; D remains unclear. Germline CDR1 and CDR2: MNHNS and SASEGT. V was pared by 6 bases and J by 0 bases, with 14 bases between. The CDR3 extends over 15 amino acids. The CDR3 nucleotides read TGTGCCAGCAGCCACGGCGGGTCATTGAACACTGAAGCTTTCTTT. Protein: CASSHGGSLNTEAFF.

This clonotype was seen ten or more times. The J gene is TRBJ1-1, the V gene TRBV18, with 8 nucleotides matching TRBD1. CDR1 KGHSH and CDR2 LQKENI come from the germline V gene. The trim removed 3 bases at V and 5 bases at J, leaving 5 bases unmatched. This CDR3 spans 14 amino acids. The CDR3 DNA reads TGTGCCAGCTCACCGGGCAGGGGGCTGACTGAAGCTTTCTTT. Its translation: CASSPGRGLTEAFF. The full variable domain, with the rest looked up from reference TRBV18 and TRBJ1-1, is NAGVMQNPRHLVRRRGQEARLRCSPMKGHSHVYWYRQLPEEGLKFMVYLQKENIIDESGMPKERFSAEFPKEGPSILRIQQVVRGDSAAYFCASSPGRGLTEAFFGQGTRLTVV.

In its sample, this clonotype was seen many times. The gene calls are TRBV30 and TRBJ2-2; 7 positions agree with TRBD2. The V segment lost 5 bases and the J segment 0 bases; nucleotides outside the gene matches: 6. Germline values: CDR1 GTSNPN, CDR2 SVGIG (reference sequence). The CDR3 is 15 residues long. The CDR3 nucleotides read TGTGCCTGGTCAACGGGAGGCGCGAACACCGGGGAGCTGTTTTTT. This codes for CAWSTGGANTGELFF.